This TCR beta chain comes out of a study of T cells in Graves' hyperthyroidism and ophthalmopathy. Study observations and caveats: Model output signaled ophthalmopathy a median approximately 6.2 months ahead of onset.

Regions amplified from RNA transcripts were the TCR beta CDR3 regions. With the HTBI primer set, the TCR CDR3 went through a first round of RT-PCR. TCRdb re-derived calls from the multiplex PCR reads in MiXCR, one entry per CDR3 protein. In the table there are 550,000 to 600,000 distinct CDR3 sequences, roughly 17% of which are singletons. Germline V gene lookup returns CDR1 SEHNR and CDR2 FQNEAQ (reference sequence). V dropped 1 base and J dropped 10 bases, with 14 bases sitting between them. The CDR3 is 14 residues long. This clonotype was observed at least ten times. Its antigen is still unknown. Graves' hyperthyroidism was deemed stable absent ophthalmopathy progression within 18 months. PBMCs were sourced from more than 7.5 ml fresh peripheral blood.

This clonotype was sampled from a woman under 30 with Graves' hyperthyroidism. Sequenced input: blood. The chain uses TRBV7-9 and TRBJ2-1; TRBD1 or TRBD2 may be the D gene (5 bases each). The CDR3 reads CASSLDGGPQEQFF. In DNA, the CDR3 is TGTGCCAGCAGCTTAGATGGGGGACCCCAGGAGCAGTTCTTC.